These 21 T cell receptor beta chains came from one sample sequenced in a study of blood T cell repertoires in COVID-19. Measured with immunoSEQ multiplex PCR; TCRdb has only the in-frame clones, and not every one. Of approximately 150,000 clones in the sample, approximately 81% were seen once. Sequenced input: peripheral blood. The receptors here all came from a human donor with acute or convalescent COVID-19. The donor label of this sample is uncertain.

This clone was observed a few times. The V call is TRBV6-5, the J call TRBJ1-5; no reliable D call. The CDR3 is 15 residues long. The ends were cut back, 6 bases at V and 0 bases at J, with 12 bases in the middle. Germline CDR1 is MNHEY and CDR2 is SVGAGI. DNA of the CDR3: TGTGCCAGCAGCGCCGGGATATATAGCAATCAGCCCCAGCATTTT. Translation gives CASSAGIYSNQPQHF.

This clone was detected a few times. The chain has TRBV9 and TRBJ1-2; 8 bases line up with TRBD1. Germline CDR1 and CDR2: SGDLS and YYNGEE. The V segment lost 0 bases and the J segment 5 bases; nucleotides outside the gene matches: 9. The CDR3 is 16 amino acids. As DNA, the CDR3 is TGTGCCAGCAGCGTAGGGGCAGGGGGCGTGGGTTATGGCTACACCTTC. Encoded protein: CASSVGAGGVGYGYTF. Full variable domain (outside the CDR3, taken from reference TRBV9 and TRBJ1-2): DSGVTQTPKHLITATGQRVTLRCSPRSGDLSVYWYQQSLDQGLQFLIQYYNGEERAKGNILERFSAQQFPDLHSELNLSSLELGDSALYFCASSVGAGGVGYGYTFGSGTRLTVV.

This chain joins TRBV6-2 or TRBV6-3 and TRBJ1-2, with 7 bases identical to TRBD1. Germline assignment: CDR1 MNHEY and CDR2 SVGEGT. J gave up 2 bases and V 2 bases, and 5 bases lay outside the gene matches. This CDR3 has 15 residues. The CDR3: CASSYGQVTNYGYTF. The CDR3 nucleotides are TGTGCCAGCAGTTACGGACAGGTAACGAACTATGGCTACACCTTC.

This sequence joins TRBV9 and TRBJ1-2; 10 bases agree with TRBD1. V lost 2 bases and J lost 6; bases outside the gene matches: 4. CDR3 length equals 14 residues. Germline-derived CDR1 and CDR2 are SGDLS and YYNGEE. The CDR3 nucleotides are TGTGCCAGCAGCGTTCAGACAGGGGGCGATGGCTACACCTTC. Protein sequence: CASSVQTGGDGYTF. The entire variable domain, with the rest obtained from reference TRBV9 and TRBJ1-2, is as follows: DSGVTQTPKHLITATGQRVTLRCSPRSGDLSVYWYQQSLDQGLQFLIQYYNGEERAKGNILERFSAQQFPDLHSELNLSSLELGDSALYFCASSVQTGGDGYTFGSGTRLTVV.

This rearrangement joins TRBV14 to TRBJ2-6; the match to TRBD1 covers 9 bases. The germline CDR1 and CDR2 sequences are SGHDN and FVKESK. V was pared by 4 bases and J by 3 bases, with 7 bases of the junction left unmatched. The CDR3 is 17 amino acids. In DNA, the CDR3 is TGTGCCAGCAGCCCCCGACAGGGGGAGGGTGGGGCCAACGTCCTGACTTTC. The encoded protein is CASSPRQGEGGANVLTF.

This clone was counted a few times. CDR3 nucleotides: TGTGCTAGTGCCTGGGACAGGGGAAGTGGCTACACCTTC. Protein: CASAWDRGSGYTF. This chain connects TRBV12-5 to TRBJ1-2, with 10 positions matching TRBD1. Per germline, CDR1 LGHNT and CDR2 FRNRAP. V trimming: 7 bases; J trimming: 7 bases; junction bases outside the gene matches: 6. This CDR3 spans 13 amino acids.

The chain combines TRBV28 with TRBJ1-1; 7 bases agree with TRBD1. CDR1 is MDHEN, CDR2 SYDVKM, per germline. This CDR3 spans 14 amino acids. The trim removed 2 bases at V and 4 bases at J, leaving 4 bases unmatched. CDR3 in amino acids: CASSLAGGITEAFF. Here the CDR3 DNA reads TGTGCCAGCAGTTTAGCAGGGGGGATCACTGAAGCTTTCTTT.

V gene TRBV6-6 combines with J gene TRBJ2-1, with TRBD2 identical over 8 bases. Germline loops: CDR1 MNHNY, CDR2 SVGAGI (reference sequence). Losses at the gene ends were 11 bases for V and 3 bases for J; bases not matched to a gene: 6. The CDR3 has 13 amino acids. The DNA for the CDR3 is TGTGCCTGCGACGGGGGGGACTACAATGAGCAGTTCTTC. Translating it yields CACDGGDYNEQFF.

CDR3 loop: CASSFPRGAKETQYF. In DNA, the CDR3 is TGTGCCAGCAGCTTCCCTCGGGGAGCGAAAGAGACCCAGTACTTC. The chain has TRBV5-4 and TRBJ2-5, with D possibly being TRBD2 (5 bases). The CDR3 is 15 amino acids. Trimming removed 2 bases from V and 3 bases from J, with 14 bases in between. The germline V gene encodes CDR1 SGHNT and CDR2 YYREEE (reference sequence).

The sample holds one count of this clone. The chain has TRBV7-9 and TRBJ2-1; D remains unclear. The CDR3 consists of 16 residues. CDR1 and CDR2 (germline): SEHNR, FQNEAQ (reference sequence). V gave up 6 bases and J gave up 1 base, with 16 bases separating them. DNA of the CDR3: TGTGCCAGCAGTCACTACCCCGGCGGATCCTACAATGAGCAGTTCTTC. It translates to CASSHYPGGSYNEQFF. Full variable domain (rest looked up from reference TRBV7-9 and TRBJ2-1): DTGVSQNPRHKITKRGQNVTFRCDPISEHNRLYWYRQTLGQGPEFLTYFQNEAQLEKSRLLSDRFSAERPKGSFSTLEIQRTEQGDSAMYLCASSHYPGGSYNEQFFGPGTRLTVL.

This sequence joins TRBV12-5 and TRBJ2-4; 8 positions agree with TRBD1. The V gene's germline CDR1 is LGHNT and CDR2 FRNRAP. The trim removed 7 bases at V and 4 bases at J, leaving 9 bases unmatched. The CDR3 contains 15 residues. CDR3 residues: CASAPPGQVKNIQYF. For the CDR3, the DNA is TGTGCTAGTGCCCCCCCGGGACAGGTGAAAAACATTCAGTACTTC.

The genes are TRBV7-9 and TRBJ2-1; the D gene is possibly TRBD1 (5 bases). From germline, CDR1 is SEHNR and CDR2 FQNEAQ (reference sequence). With 5 bases removed from V and 4 bases from J, the gap between germline ends came to 12 bases. CDR3 size: 14 residues. Written as DNA, the CDR3 is TGTGCCAGCAGCCCGGACGGACATTACAATGAGCAGTTCTTC. This gives the protein CASSPDGHYNEQFF.

The chain combines TRBV4-3 with TRBJ2-3, with TRBD2 matching over 7 bases. The CDR3 runs 17 residues. After removal of 0 bases from V and 3 bases from J, the junction contained 9 bases not matched to a gene. CDR1 is LGHNA and CDR2 is YSLEER in the germline V gene. The CDR3 sequence is CASSQDILASLTDTQYF. CDR3 coding DNA: TGCGCCAGCAGCCAAGATATACTAGCGTCATTGACAGATACGCAGTATTTT.

The J gene is TRBJ1-3, the V gene TRBV5-6, with 7 positions matching TRBD1. Germline loops: CDR1 SGHDT, CDR2 YYEEEE. The CDR3 has 13 amino acids. V lost 4 bases to trimming and J lost 6 bases; unmatched junction nucleotides: 4. The CDR3 DNA is TGTGCCAGCAGCCCTGACAGGGCAAACACCATATATTTT. This translates into CASSPDRANTIYF.

The chain uses TRBV18 and TRBJ2-7, with no clear D. This CDR3 is built from 13 residues. V lost 5 bases and J lost 6, with 14 bases in between. Looked up from germline, CDR1 is KGHSH and CDR2 is LQKENI. The CDR3 loop reads CASSLTEESEQYV. DNA of the CDR3: TGTGCCAGCTCATTAACCGAAGAGTCCGAGCAGTACGTC.

The chain uses TRBV18 and TRBJ2-7; 14 bases match TRBD2. V lost 6 bases to trimming and J lost 9 bases; unmatched junction nucleotides: 16. CDR3 size: 17 residues. From germline, CDR1 is KGHSH and CDR2 LQKENI. The CDR3 bases are TGTGCCAGCTCGTCGAATTTGGGACTAGCGGGGGAATTGGTGCAGTACTTC. Translation gives CASSSNLGLAGELVQYF. Complete variable domain (other parts from reference TRBV18 and TRBJ2-7): NAGVMQNPRHLVRRRGQEARLRCSPMKGHSHVYWYRQLPEEGLKFMVYLQKENIIDESGMPKERFSAEFPKEGPSILRIQQVVRGDSAAYFCASSSNLGLAGELVQYFGPGTRLTVT.

This chain uses TRBV12-3 or TRBV12-4 with TRBJ2-1; D remains ambiguous. This CDR3 has 11 amino acids. Between the trimmed V and J ends, which lost 3 bases and 10 bases, there was a span of 7 bases. CDR3 nucleotides: TGTGCCAGCAGTTTTGAGTACGAGCAGTTCTTC. Amino acid sequence: CASSFEYEQFF.

The chain links TRBV6-5 to TRBJ1-5, with D possibly matching TRBD1 (5 bases). The CDR3 is 14 residues long. Per the germline V gene, CDR1 is MNHEY and CDR2 is SVGAGI. Deletions cut 7 bases from V and 8 bases from J, with 18 bases between. The CDR3 DNA is TGTGCCAGCACCATGGACACCCCAGGAGAGCCCCAGCATTTT. It yields the protein CASTMDTPGEPQHF.

The rearrangement links TRBV18 to TRBJ2-4; tentatively, D is TRBD2 (6 bases). The germline V gene has CDR1 KGHSH and CDR2 LQKENI. V was pared by 1 base and J by 7 bases, with 11 bases between. The CDR3 spans 14 residues. The CDR3 sequence: CASSPRERANIQYF. The CDR3 DNA follows: TGTGCCAGCTCACCACGGGAGCGGGCGAACATTCAGTACTTC.

This chain uses TRBV5-1 with TRBJ2-7; possible D gene TRBD1, 5 bases. V gave up 2 bases and J gave up 2 bases, with 8 bases separating them. CDR1 SGHRS and CDR2 YFSETQ come from the germline V gene. The CDR3 is 13 amino acids. The chain's CDR3 is CASSFLGPYEQYF. DNA for the CDR3: TGCGCCAGCAGCTTCTTGGGGCCCTACGAGCAGTACTTC.

The J gene is TRBJ1-1, the V gene TRBV18, with D perhaps TRBD1 (5 bases). There are 15 residues in the CDR3. The V and J ends lost 3 bases and 4 bases respectively, with 15 bases between them. Germline values: CDR1 KGHSH, CDR2 LQKENI. The CDR3 is CASSPIDSFGTEAFF. DNA for the CDR3: TGTGCCAGCTCACCCATTGACAGTTTCGGCACTGAAGCTTTCTTT.